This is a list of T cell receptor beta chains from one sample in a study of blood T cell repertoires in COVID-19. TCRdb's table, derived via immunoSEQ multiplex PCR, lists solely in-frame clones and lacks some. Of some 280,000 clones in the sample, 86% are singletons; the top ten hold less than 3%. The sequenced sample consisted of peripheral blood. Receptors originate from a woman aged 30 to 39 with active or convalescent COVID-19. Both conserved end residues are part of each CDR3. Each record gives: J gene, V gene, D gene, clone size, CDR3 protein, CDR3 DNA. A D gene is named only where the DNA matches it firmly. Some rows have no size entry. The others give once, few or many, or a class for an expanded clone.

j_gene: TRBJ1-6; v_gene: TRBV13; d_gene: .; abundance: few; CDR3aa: CASRGENSPLHF; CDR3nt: TGTGCCAGCAGGGGAGAGAATTCACCCCTCCACTTT
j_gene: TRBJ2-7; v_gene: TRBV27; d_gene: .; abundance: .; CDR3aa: CASRSWAPGEYEQYF; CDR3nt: TGTGCCAGCAGGTCTTGGGCCCCCGGGGAGTACGAGCAGTACTTC
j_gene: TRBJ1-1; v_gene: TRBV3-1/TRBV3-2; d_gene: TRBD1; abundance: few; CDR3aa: CASSLGQGARYTEAFF; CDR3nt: TGTGCCAGCAGCCTCGGACAGGGGGCTCGGTACACTGAAGCTTTCTTT
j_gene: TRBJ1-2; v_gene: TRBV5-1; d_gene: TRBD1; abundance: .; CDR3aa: CASSQRTGGTYGYTF; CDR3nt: TGCGCCAGCAGCCAACGGACAGGGGGTACCTATGGCTACACCTTC
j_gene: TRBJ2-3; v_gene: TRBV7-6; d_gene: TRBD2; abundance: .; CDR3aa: CASTLRPSGSPDTQYF; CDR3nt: TGTGCCAGCACCCTCCGGCCTAGCGGTTCCCCAGATACGCAGTATTTT
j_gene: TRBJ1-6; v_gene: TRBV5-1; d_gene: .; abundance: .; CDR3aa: CASGRTDNSPLHF; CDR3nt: TGCGCCAGCGGAAGGACAGACAATTCACCCCTCCACTTT
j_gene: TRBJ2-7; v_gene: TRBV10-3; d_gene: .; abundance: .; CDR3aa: CAISDRATHEQYF; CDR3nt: TGTGCCATCAGTGACAGGGCTACCCACGAGCAGTACTTC
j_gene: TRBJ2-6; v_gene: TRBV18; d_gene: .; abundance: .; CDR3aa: CASSSGDGVLTF; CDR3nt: TGTGCCAGCTCGTCGGGGGACGGCGTCCTGACTTTC
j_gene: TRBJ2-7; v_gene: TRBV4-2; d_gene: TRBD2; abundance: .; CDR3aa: CASSQDRGSGFPQQYF; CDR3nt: TGTGCCAGCAGCCAAGATCGAGGTAGCGGGTTTCCTCAGCAGTACTTC
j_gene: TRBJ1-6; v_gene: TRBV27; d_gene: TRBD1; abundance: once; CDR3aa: CASSLWGTGDSPLHF; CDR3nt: TGTGCCAGCAGTTTATGGGGGACAGGGGATTCACCCCTCCACTTT
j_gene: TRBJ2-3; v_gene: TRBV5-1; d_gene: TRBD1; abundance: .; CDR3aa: CASSLGGNTDTQYF; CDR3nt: TGCGCCAGCAGCTTAGGGGGCAACACAGATACGCAGTATTTT
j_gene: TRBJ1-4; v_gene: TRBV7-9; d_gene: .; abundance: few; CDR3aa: CASSLGPQWFDGNEKLFF; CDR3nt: TGTGCCAGCAGCTTGGGCCCACAGTGGTTTGATGGTAATGAAAAACTGTTTTTT
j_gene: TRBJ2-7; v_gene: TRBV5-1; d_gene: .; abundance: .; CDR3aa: CASSFRGATYEQYF; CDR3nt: TGCGCCAGCAGCTTCAGGGGGGCTACTTACGAGCAGTACTTC
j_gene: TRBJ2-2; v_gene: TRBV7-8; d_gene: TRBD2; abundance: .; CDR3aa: CASSFIAGFFGELFF; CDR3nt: TGTGCCAGCAGCTTTATAGCGGGGTTTTTCGGGGAGCTGTTTTTT
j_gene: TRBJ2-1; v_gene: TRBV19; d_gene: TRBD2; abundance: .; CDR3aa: CASSGGGRAPENIEDEQFF; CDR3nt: TGTGCCAGTAGTGGGGGGGGACGGGCCCCAGAGAACATAGAGGATGAGCAGTTCTTC
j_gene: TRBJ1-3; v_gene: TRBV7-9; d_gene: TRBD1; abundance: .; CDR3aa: CASSPDREQNTIYF; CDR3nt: TGTGCCAGCAGCCCAGACAGGGAGCAAAACACCATATATTTT
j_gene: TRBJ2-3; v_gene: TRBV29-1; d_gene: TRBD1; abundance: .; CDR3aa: CSVEGQGYTDTQYF; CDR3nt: TGCAGCGTTGAGGGACAGGGCTACACAGATACGCAGTATTTT
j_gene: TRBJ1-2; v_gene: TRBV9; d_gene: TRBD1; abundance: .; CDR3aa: CASSAVGQWDGYTF; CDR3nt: TGTGCCAGCAGCGCGGTGGGACAGTGGGATGGCTACACCTTC
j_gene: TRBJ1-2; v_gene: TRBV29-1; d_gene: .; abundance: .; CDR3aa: CSADSNGYTF; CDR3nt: TGCAGCGCGGACAGCAATGGCTACACCTTC
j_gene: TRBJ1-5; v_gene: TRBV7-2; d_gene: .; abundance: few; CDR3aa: CASSLGLTPSGSNQPQHF; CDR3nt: TGTGCCAGCAGCTTAGGGTTAACCCCATCGGGTAGCAATCAGCCCCAGCATTTT
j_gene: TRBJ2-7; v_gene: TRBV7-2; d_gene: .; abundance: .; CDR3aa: CASNTKGVSYEQYF; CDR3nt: TGTGCCAGCAACACCAAAGGGGTTTCCTACGAGCAGTACTTC
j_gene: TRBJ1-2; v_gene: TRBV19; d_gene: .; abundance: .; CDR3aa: CASSITTAIGGYTF; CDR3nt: TGTGCCAGTAGCATAACGACAGCCATCGGGGGCTACACCTTC
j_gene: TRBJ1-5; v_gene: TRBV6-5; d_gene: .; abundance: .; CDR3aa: CASRTAGQPQHF; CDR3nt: TGTGCCAGCCGTACGGCGGGGCAGCCCCAGCATTTT
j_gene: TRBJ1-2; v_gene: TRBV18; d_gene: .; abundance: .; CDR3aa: CASSPTQGYGYTF; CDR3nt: TGTGCCAGCTCACCAACACAGGGATATGGCTACACCTTC
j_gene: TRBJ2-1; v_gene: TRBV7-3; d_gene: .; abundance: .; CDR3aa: CASSNLGGEYNEQFF; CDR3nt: TGTGCCAGCAGCAACTTAGGCGGGGAATACAATGAGCAGTTCTTC
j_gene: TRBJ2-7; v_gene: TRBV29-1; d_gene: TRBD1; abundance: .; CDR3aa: CSVAGTGESNEQYF; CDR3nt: TGCAGCGTTGCTGGGACAGGGGAATCCAACGAGCAGTACTTC
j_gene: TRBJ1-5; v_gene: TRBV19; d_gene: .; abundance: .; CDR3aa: CASRGNGQNSNQPQHF; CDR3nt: TGTGCCAGTAGGGGCAACGGACAGAATAGCAATCAGCCCCAGCATTTT
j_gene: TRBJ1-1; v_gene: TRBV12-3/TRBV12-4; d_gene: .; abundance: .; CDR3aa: CASSNRLNTEAFF; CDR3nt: TGTGCCAGCAGTAACAGGTTGAACACTGAAGCTTTCTTT
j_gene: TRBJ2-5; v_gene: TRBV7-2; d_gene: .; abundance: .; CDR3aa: CASSLGFGRQGGTQYF; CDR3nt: TGTGCCAGCAGCTTAGGATTCGGCCGGCAGGGTGGGACCCAGTACTTC
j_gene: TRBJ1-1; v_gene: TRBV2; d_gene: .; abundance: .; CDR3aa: CASSERGNSGAFF; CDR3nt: TGTGCCAGCAGTGAAAGGGGCAACTCTGGGGCTTTCTTT
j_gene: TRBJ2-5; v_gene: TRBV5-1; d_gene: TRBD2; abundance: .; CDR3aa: CASRGTSVSETQYF; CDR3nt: TGCGCCAGCAGGGGGACTAGCGTGTCAGAGACCCAGTACTTC
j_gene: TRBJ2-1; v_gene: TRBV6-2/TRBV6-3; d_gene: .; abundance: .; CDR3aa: CASSSPNRDFYFF; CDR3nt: TGTGCCAGCAGTTCCCCAAATCGGGACTTCTATTTCTTC
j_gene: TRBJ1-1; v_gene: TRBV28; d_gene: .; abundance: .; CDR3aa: CASSPRGGGNTEAFF; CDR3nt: TGTGCCAGCAGTCCCCGGGGGGGAGGAAACACTGAAGCTTTCTTT
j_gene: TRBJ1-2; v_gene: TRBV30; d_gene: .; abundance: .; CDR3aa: CAWNRNYGYTF; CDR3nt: TGTGCCTGGAACAGGAACTATGGCTACACCTTC
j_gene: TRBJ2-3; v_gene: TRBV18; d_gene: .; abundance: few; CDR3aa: CASSPNGDAGDTQYF; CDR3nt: TGTGCCAGCTCACCAAACGGGGATGCGGGAGATACGCAGTATTTT
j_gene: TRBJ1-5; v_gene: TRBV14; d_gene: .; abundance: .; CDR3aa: CASSRRGGGQPQHF; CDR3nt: TGTGCCAGCAGCCGGCGGGGGGGAGGGCAGCCCCAGCATTTT
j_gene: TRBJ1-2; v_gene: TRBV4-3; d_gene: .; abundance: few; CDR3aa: CASSHPSNYGYTF; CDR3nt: TGCGCCAGCAGCCACCCGTCCAACTATGGCTACACCTTC
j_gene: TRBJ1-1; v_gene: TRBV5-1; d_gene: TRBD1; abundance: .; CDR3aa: CASSSRGENTEAFF; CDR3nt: TGCGCCAGCAGCTCCAGGGGGGAGAACACTGAAGCTTTCTTT
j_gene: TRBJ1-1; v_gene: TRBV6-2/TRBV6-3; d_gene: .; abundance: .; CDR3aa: CASSYSRRNTEAFF; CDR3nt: TGTGCCAGCAGTTACTCGAGGAGAAACACTGAAGCTTTCTTT
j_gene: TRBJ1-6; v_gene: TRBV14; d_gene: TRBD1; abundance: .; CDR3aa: CASSQGAGGSKSWNSPLHF; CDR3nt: TGTGCCAGCAGCCAAGGGGCAGGGGGCTCTAAATCGTGGAATTCACCCCTCCACTTT
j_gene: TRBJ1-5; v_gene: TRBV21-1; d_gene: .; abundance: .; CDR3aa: CASSKVSQFLPQHF; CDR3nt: TGTGCCAGCAGCAAAGTGTCCCAGTTTTTGCCCCAGCATTTT
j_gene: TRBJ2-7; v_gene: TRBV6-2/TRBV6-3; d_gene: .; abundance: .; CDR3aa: CASSYDAGAHEQYF; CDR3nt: TGTGCCAGCAGTTACGATGCGGGGGCCCACGAGCAGTACTTC
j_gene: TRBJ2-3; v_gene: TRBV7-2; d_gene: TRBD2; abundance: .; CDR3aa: CASSLSGGAFTQYF; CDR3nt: TGTGCCAGCAGCCTCAGCGGGGGGGCCTTTACGCAGTATTTT
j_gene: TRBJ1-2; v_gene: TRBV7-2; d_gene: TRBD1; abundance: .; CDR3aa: CASSLVGGQGALGYTF; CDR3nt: TGTGCCAGCAGCTTAGTCGGCGGCCAGGGGGCGCTTGGCTACACCTTC
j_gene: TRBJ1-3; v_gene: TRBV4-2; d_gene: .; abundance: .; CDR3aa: CASSQERARGTIYF; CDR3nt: TGTGCCAGCAGCCAAGAAAGGGCCAGAGGGACCATATATTTT
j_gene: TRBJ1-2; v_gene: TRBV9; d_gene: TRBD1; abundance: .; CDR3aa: CASSRGQAATSGYTF; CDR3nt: TGTGCCAGCAGCAGGGGACAGGCAGCTACCTCTGGCTACACCTTC
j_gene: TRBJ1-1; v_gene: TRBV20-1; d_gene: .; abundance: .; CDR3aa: CSASGASGTEAFF; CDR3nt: TGCAGTGCTAGTGGAGCGAGTGGCACTGAAGCTTTCTTT
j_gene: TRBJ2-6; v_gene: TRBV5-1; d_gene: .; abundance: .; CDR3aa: CASSWKGGDPGANVLTF; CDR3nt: TGCGCCAGCAGCTGGAAAGGGGGAGACCCTGGGGCCAACGTCCTGACTTTC
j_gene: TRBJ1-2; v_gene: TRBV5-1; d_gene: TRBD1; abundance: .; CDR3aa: CASSVDRAGYGYTF; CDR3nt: TGCGCCAGCAGCGTAGACAGGGCGGGCTATGGCTACACCTTC
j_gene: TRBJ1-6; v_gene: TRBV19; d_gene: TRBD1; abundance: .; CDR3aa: CASSTDRGSPLHF; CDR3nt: TGTGCCAGTAGTACGGACAGGGGTTCACCCCTCCACTTT